Given below is one T cell receptor (beta chain) in context. The entry originates in a study of blood T cell repertoires in COVID-19. Clones were sequenced by immunoSEQ multiplex PCR, and TCRdb holds only the in-frame ones, with some missing. The sample has roughly 150,000 clones, around 86% seen once. This clonotype was obtained from a man aged 80 or over with acute or convalescent COVID-19. The material sequenced was peripheral blood.

The CDR3 loop reads CASSLGDDRSSYEQYF. The DNA for the CDR3 is TGCGCCAGCAGCTTGGGGGATGACAGGAGCTCCTACGAGCAGTACTTC. This chain links TRBV5-1 with TRBJ2-7, with a possible D match to TRBD1 (6 bases). Trimming removed 0 bases from V and 0 bases from J, with 13 bases in between. The germline V gene has CDR1 SGHRS and CDR2 YFSETQ. The CDR3 length is 16 residues.